This T cell receptor beta chain derives from a study of human CD8 memory T cell subsets. Study results and limitations: Stem-like memory T cell repertoires seemed more diverse than precursor exhausted ones by Chao1 estimates.

This CDR3 region has 11 residues. Germline V gene data show CDR1 as SNHLY and CDR2 as FYNNEI. Comments on this clonotype: Antigen specificity is unknown.

Generation of TCR beta libraries used UMI-labeled 5' RACE. TCRdb re-called the 5' RACE reads; one entry per CDR3 protein, DNA not given. The sample holds about 9,200 distinct CDR3 sequences. Among CD8+ T cells, TPEX were CCR7+ PD-1+ TIGIT+ early memory cells with exhausted-like traits. Extraction of RNA, which was performed with an RNeasy Mini Kit, drew on duplicate vials of fewer than 160,000 sorted CD8+ T cells per subset. The gene calls are TRBV2 and TRBJ2-7; TCRdb's D gene call, TRBD2, goes unchecked for lack of DNA. The source material was CD8+ T cells from PBMCs. The sequence came from a human donor in good health. The CDR3 sequence is CASGGAYEQYF.